The rows below give T cell receptor beta chains drawn from one sample of a study of blood T cell repertoires in COVID-19. Clones were read by immunoSEQ multiplex PCR, and TCRdb kept only the in-frame ones, dropping some. Among a few hundred thousand clones listed, 70% to 85% were seen once. The specimen was peripheral blood. All receptors derive from a middle-aged woman who had recovered from COVID-19. Both conserved end residues are part of each CDR3. The D gene is left open where the match is weak. For some rows the clone size is stated as once, few or many, or as a class when expanded; others skip it.

TRBV30	TRBD2	TRBJ2-5	12	.	CAWSESGATQYF	TGTGCCTGGAGTGAGAGCGGGGCGACCCAGTACTTC
TRBV5-4	.	TRBJ1-1	15	.	CASSWPGSSNTEAFF	TGTGCCAGCAGCTGGCCGGGGAGTTCGAACACTGAAGCTTTCTTT
TRBV5-1	.	TRBJ1-2	12	.	CASSLNQDGYTF	TGCGCCAGCAGCTTGAACCAGGATGGCTACACCTTC
TRBV3-1/TRBV3-2	.	TRBJ1-2	14	.	CASSQVGGSNGYTF	TGTGCCAGCAGCCAAGTTGGCGGATCAAATGGCTACACCTTC
TRBV19	.	TRBJ2-6	14	few	CASLGLSGANVLTF	TGTGCCAGTCTAGGACTCTCTGGGGCCAACGTCCTGACTTTC
TRBV10-3	.	TRBJ1-2	17	many	CAISDPERGEKMWGYTF	TGTGCCATCAGTGACCCGGAAAGAGGAGAGAAGATGTGGGGCTACACCTTC
TRBV11-3	.	TRBJ2-2	16	.	CASSKGSGIRTGELFF	TGTGCCAGCAGCAAGGGATCCGGGATTAGAACCGGGGAGCTGTTTTTT
TRBV15	TRBD1	TRBJ1-3	18	.	CATSRRGQGAVRGNTIYF	TGTGCCACCAGCAGAAGAGGACAGGGGGCAGTAAGAGGAAACACCATATATTTT
TRBV9	.	TRBJ2-5	17	.	CASSDDTLAELQETQYF	TGTGCCAGCAGCGACGATACTTTAGCGGAACTACAAGAGACCCAGTACTTC
TRBV10-3	.	TRBJ1-3	15	.	CAISEVGASGNTIYF	TGTGCCATCAGTGAGGTCGGTGCCTCTGGAAACACCATATATTTT
TRBV30	.	TRBJ2-1	13	once	CAWGGLPYNEQFF	TGTGCCTGGGGCGGACTCCCGTACAATGAGCAGTTCTTC
TRBV19	TRBD1	TRBJ2-7	15	.	CASTSAGTGNYEQYF	TGTGCCAGTACGAGTGCTGGGACAGGGAATTACGAGCAGTACTTC
TRBV6-5	.	TRBJ1-2	13	.	CASSYDRIYGYTF	TGTGCCAGCAGTTACGACAGGATCTATGGCTACACCTTC
TRBV19	.	TRBJ1-1	14	.	CASSIPAGKTEAFF	TGTGCCAGTAGTATACCGGCAGGGAAGACTGAAGCTTTCTTT
TRBV19	.	TRBJ1-2	15	.	CASSIAGHKTYGYTF	TGTGCCAGTAGTATAGCGGGACACAAAACCTATGGCTACACCTTC
TRBV6-2/TRBV6-3	TRBD2	TRBJ2-5	14	.	CASSYVREQETQYF	TGTGCCAGCAGTTACGTGCGGGAGCAAGAGACCCAGTACTTC
TRBV5-4	TRBD1	TRBJ1-4	16	.	CASSFTGGAAIEKLFF	TGTGCCAGCAGCTTTACAGGGGGGGCGGCAATAGAAAAACTGTTTTTT
TRBV6-6	TRBD1	TRBJ2-3	15	.	CASSTQGQGIETQYF	TGTGCCAGCAGCACCCAAGGACAGGGAATAGAGACGCAGTATTTT
TRBV18	.	TRBJ2-1	14	.	CASSPRGYVNEQFF	TGTGCCAGCTCACCACGCGGGTACGTCAATGAGCAGTTCTTC
TRBV7-9	.	TRBJ1-4	17	.	CASSTRRVGRSNEKLFF	TGTGCCAGCAGCACCCGTCGGGTGGGGAGATCTAATGAAAAACTGTTTTTT
TRBV7-9	.	TRBJ1-3	15	.	CASSLPQNSGNTIYF	TGTGCCAGCAGCCTGCCACAGAACTCTGGAAACACCATATATTTT
TRBV7-2	TRBD1	TRBJ1-2	15	.	CASSLTGVFSYGYTF	TGTGCCAGCAGCTTAACAGGGGTTTTCTCCTATGGCTACACCTTC
TRBV18	TRBD2	TRBJ2-1	15	.	CASSPRGGSYNEQFF	TGTGCCAGCTCACCACGGGGGGGATCCTACAATGAGCAGTTCTTC
TRBV5-8	.	TRBJ2-5	16	.	CASSSSGGFIGETQYF	TGTGCCAGCAGCTCCTCCGGGGGATTCATCGGGGAGACCCAGTACTTC
TRBV7-9	.	TRBJ1-2	13	few	CASSLGAGHGYTF	TGTGCCAGCAGCTTAGGGGCAGGGCATGGCTACACCTTC
TRBV3-1/TRBV3-2	.	TRBJ1-1	13	.	CASSPLMNTEAFF	TGTGCCAGCAGCCCCTTAATGAACACTGAAGCTTTCTTT
TRBV12-5	TRBD1	TRBJ2-5	13	.	CASAGEQGVTQYF	TGTGCTAGTGCTGGGGAACAGGGGGTGACCCAGTACTTC
TRBV4-2	TRBD2	TRBJ2-5	19	.	CASSRTAGTSGRSSETQYF	TGTGCCAGCAGCCGAACAGCCGGGACTAGCGGGCGGAGTAGCGAGACCCAGTACTTC
TRBV9	.	TRBJ1-1	13	.	CASSVGSDTEAFF	TGTGCCAGCAGCGTTGGCAGTGACACTGAAGCTTTCTTT